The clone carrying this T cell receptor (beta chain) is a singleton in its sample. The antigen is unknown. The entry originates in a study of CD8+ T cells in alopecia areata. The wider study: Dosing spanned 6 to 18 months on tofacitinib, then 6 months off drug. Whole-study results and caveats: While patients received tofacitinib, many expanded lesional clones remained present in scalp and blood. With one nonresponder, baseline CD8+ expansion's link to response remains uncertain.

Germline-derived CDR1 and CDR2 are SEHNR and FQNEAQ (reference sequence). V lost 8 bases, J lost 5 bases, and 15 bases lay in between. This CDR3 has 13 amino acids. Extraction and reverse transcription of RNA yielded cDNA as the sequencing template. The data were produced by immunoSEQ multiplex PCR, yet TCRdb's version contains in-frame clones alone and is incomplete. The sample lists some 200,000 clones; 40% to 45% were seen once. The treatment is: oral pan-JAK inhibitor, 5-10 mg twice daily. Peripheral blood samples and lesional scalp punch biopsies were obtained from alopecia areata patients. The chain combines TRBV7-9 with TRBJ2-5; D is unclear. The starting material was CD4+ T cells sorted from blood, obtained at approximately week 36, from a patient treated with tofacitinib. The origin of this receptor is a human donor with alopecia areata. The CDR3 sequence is CASSRPDWETQYF. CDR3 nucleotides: TGTGCCAGCTCCCGACCTGATTGGGAGACCCAGTACTTC.